A single sample is the source of the 27 T cell receptor beta chains below, sequenced in a study of blood T cell repertoires in COVID-19. Using immunoSEQ multiplex PCR, the repertoire was profiled, and TCRdb retains in-frame clones only, with some absent. The sample consists of fewer than 130,000 clones, 65% to 80% of them appearing once. Sequencing input: peripheral blood. These TCRs come from a woman aged 55-69 years with acute or convalescent COVID-19.

CDR3 sequence reads: CASSLLGQINYGYTF. In DNA form, the CDR3 reads TGTGCCAGCAGTTTATTGGGGCAGATTAACTATGGCTACACCTTC. The chain combines TRBV27 with TRBJ1-2; perhaps TRBD1 as D (5 bases). Germline values: CDR1 MNHEY, CDR2 SMNVEV (reference sequence). CDR3 length equals 15 residues. The V gene lost 1 base and the J gene lost 1 base, with 10 bases spanning the gap.

This rearrangement joins TRBV29-1 to TRBJ2-7; TRBD1 matches 9 bases. V lost 4 bases and J lost 12; bases outside the gene matches: 13. Germline V CDR1 and CDR2: SQVTM, ANQGSEA. CDR3 length equals 13 residues. The CDR3 spells CSVAPGQGQQMYF. The CDR3 region has the DNA TGCAGCGTTGCTCCGGGACAGGGCCAACAAATGTACTTC.

The J gene is TRBJ2-5, the V gene TRBV5-8; D is unclear. Trimming shortened V by 0 bases and J by 3 bases, and 9 bases separated the two germline ends. CDR3 length equals 14 residues. Germline CDR1 SGHTS, CDR2 YDEGEE. The CDR3 nucleotides read TGTGCCAGCAGCTTGGCGGGTTCAAAAGAGACCCAGTACTTC. It encodes CASSLAGSKETQYF.

Turning to this clone: Other DNA variants within this sample encode the same CDR3. V and J are TRBV6-5 and TRBJ1-1; D is undetermined. V was trimmed by 3 bases and J by 1 base, leaving 9 bases between them. The V gene's germline CDR1 is MNHEY and CDR2 SVGAGI. This CDR3 has 14 residues. The CDR3 spells CASSYAGGNTEAFF. CDR3 nucleotides: TGTGCCAGCAGTTATGCAGGAGGGAACACTGAAGCTTTCTTT.

This clone occurred many times. The chain links TRBV6-5 to TRBJ1-1; possible D gene TRBD1, 6 bases. Per the germline V gene, CDR1 is MNHEY and CDR2 is SVGAGI. CDR3 size: 13 residues. V was cut by 8 bases and J by 8 bases, with 18 bases left in between. CDR3 sequence: CASHSAGTLEAFF. For the CDR3, the DNA is TGTGCCAGCCACTCCGCCGGGACACTAGAAGCTTTCTTT.

The genes are TRBV7-2 and TRBJ2-7, with 9 bases aligning to TRBD2. Germline V gene sequence: CDR1 SGHTA, CDR2 FQGNSA. The V and J ends lost 1 base and 2 bases, in that order; junction bases with no gene match: 6. The length of the CDR3 is 16 residues. The CDR3, as DNA: TGTGCCAGCAGCTTAGTAACTAGCGGGTCGACCTACGAGCAGTACTTC. It translates to CASSLVTSGSTYEQYF.

This clone has just a few counts. The rearrangement links TRBV5-1 to TRBJ1-4, with 10 bases identical to TRBD1. Germline lookup yields CDR1 SGHRS and CDR2 YFSETQ. The CDR3 loop spans 16 amino acids. Trimming at V came to 4 bases and at J to 3 bases, leaving 6 bases not matched to a gene. The CDR3 is CASSPGQGEANEKLFF. CDR3 sequence (DNA): TGCGCCAGCAGCCCAGGACAGGGGGAAGCTAATGAAAAACTGTTTTTT.

The V and J genes are TRBV7-5 and TRBJ2-7; TRBD1 is the table's D call and was not checked against the DNA. TRBV7-5 is an annotated pseudogene. CDR3 length: 16 amino acids. Here the CDR3 reads CARSLGGQGASYEQYF. Written as DNA, the CDR3 is TGTGCCAGAAGCTTAGGTGGGCAGGGGGCTTCCTACGAGCAGTACTTC.

This clone was seen more than once but under ten times. Other DNA sequences in this specimen translate into the identical CDR3. The chain employs TRBV5-4 and TRBJ2-2; TRBD1 matches 9 bases. CDR1 is SGHNT, CDR2 YYREEE, per germline (reference sequence). The CDR3 sequence is 16 residues long. With 0 bases clipped from V and 4 bases from J, the junction kept 4 bases outside the gene matches. Written as DNA, the CDR3 is TGTGCCAGCAGCTTGGTGGGACAGGGTCCCACCGGGGAGCTGTTTTTT. Encoded protein: CASSLVGQGPTGELFF.

The chain recombines TRBV5-4 with TRBJ1-3; TRBD1 matches at 8 bases. The V gene end was trimmed by 4 bases and the J gene end by 0 bases; junction bases not matched to a gene: 12. The CDR3 totals 18 residues. Germline V gene lookup returns CDR1 SGHNT and CDR2 YYREEE (reference sequence). CDR3 residues: CASSPTPQGVGSGNTIYF. The DNA of the CDR3 is TGTGCCAGCAGCCCGACCCCACAGGGGGTAGGCTCTGGAAACACCATATATTTT. Looking up the rest from reference TRBV5-4 and TRBJ1-3 gives the full variable domain: ETGVTQSPTHLIKTRGQQVTLRCSSQSGHNTVSWYQQALGQGPQFIFQYYREEENGRGNFPPRFSGLQFPNYSSELNVNALELDDSALYLCASSPTPQGVGSGNTIYFGEGSWLTVV.

This clone was observed a few times. The chain recombines TRBV2 with TRBJ2-7; 8 bases line up with TRBD1. V gave up 7 bases and J gave up 6 bases; unmatched junction bases: 8. Germline V gene sequence: CDR1 SNHLY, CDR2 FYNNEI. The CDR3 length is 13 residues. Here the CDR3 DNA reads TGTGCCAGCAAAGGACAGGGTGTTTCCGAGCAGTACTTC. It encodes CASKGQGVSEQYF.

The genes are TRBV12-3 or TRBV12-4 and TRBJ1-2, with D perhaps TRBD1 (5 bases). V was shortened by 6 bases and J by 6 bases, with 14 bases between the two germline ends. The CDR3 contains 13 residues. Here the CDR3 reads CASRRGSLDGYTF. The CDR3 DNA reads as TGTGCCAGCAGGCGGGGGTCTTTAGATGGCTACACCTTC.

This clone was seen just once. This sequence joins TRBV28 and TRBJ1-2; 7 bases map to TRBD1. V shed 3 bases and J 1 base; nucleotides not matched to a gene: 2. CDR1 and CDR2 from the germline V gene are MDHEN and SYDVKM. The CDR3 sequence is 14 residues long. The CDR3 is CASSFGQVNYGYTF. The CDR3 region has the DNA TGTGCCAGCAGTTTCGGACAGGTTAACTATGGCTACACCTTC.

The chain couples TRBV6-5 to TRBJ2-3; TRBD2 is a possible D gene (5 bases). Trimming cost V 3 bases and J 0 bases, with 13 bases left between them. Germline assignment: CDR1 MNHEY and CDR2 SVGAGI. This CDR3 has 16 residues. CDR3 sequence: CASSYGSGSSTDTQYF. The DNA for the CDR3 is TGTGCCAGCAGTTATGGAAGCGGTTCCAGCACAGATACGCAGTATTTT.

The rearrangement uses TRBV13 and TRBJ2-7; 12 positions match TRBD1. With 5 bases clipped from V and 4 bases from J, the junction kept 9 bases outside the gene matches. This CDR3 is 16 amino acids long. CDR1 and CDR2 from the germline V gene are PRHDT and FYEKMQ (reference sequence). The CDR3 DNA follows: TGTGCCAGCAGCAGAACCGGGACAGGGGGCGAGTACGAGCAGTACTTC. Residues: CASSRTGTGGEYEQYF.

This clone appeared a few times. The V gene is TRBV19, the J gene TRBJ1-1, with 7 bases that match TRBD1. The CDR3 covers 14 residues. V gave up 7 bases and J gave up 5 bases; unmatched junction bases: 10. Germline CDR1 is LNHDA and CDR2 is SQIVND (reference sequence). The CDR3 DNA reads as TGTGCCAGTATCACGACAGGGATAAAGACTGAAGCTTTCTTT. This gives the protein CASITTGIKTEAFF.

The chain couples TRBV6-1 to TRBJ2-7, with TRBD1 identical over 11 bases. The CDR3 totals 15 residues. Germline lookup yields CDR1 MNHNS and CDR2 SASEGT. V trimming: 3 bases; J trimming: 9 bases; junction bases outside the gene matches: 10. The CDR3 loop reads CASSETVGQGAMQYF. The CDR3 region has the DNA TGTGCCAGCAGTGAGACCGTAGGACAGGGGGCAATGCAGTACTTC.

This clone came up a few times. V and J are TRBV30 and TRBJ1-1; TRBD1 agrees at 7 bases. This CDR3 has 13 residues. After removal of 4 bases from V and 2 bases from J, the junction contained 4 bases not matched to a gene. Germline loops: CDR1 GTSNPN, CDR2 SVGIG (reference sequence). CDR3 residues: CAWTRGLNTEAFF. DNA of the CDR3: TGTGCCTGGACGAGGGGGCTCAACACTGAAGCTTTCTTT.

This chain connects TRBV24-1 to TRBJ2-2, with D unresolved. The CDR3 loop spans 15 amino acids. Trimming cost V 1 base and J 4 bases, with 9 bases left between them. The V gene's germline CDR1 is KGHDR and CDR2 SFDVKD. The CDR3 coding sequence is TGTGCCACCAGTGATTTTAGCACTATCACCGGGGAGCTGTTTTTT. Translated, it gives CATSDFSTITGELFF.

This chain links TRBV18 with TRBJ1-1, with D unresolved. Germline assignment: CDR1 KGHSH and CDR2 LQKENI. The CDR3 has 13 residues. The V gene lost 3 bases and the J gene lost 2 bases, with 7 bases spanning the gap. The CDR3 nucleotides are TGTGCCAGCTCACCTGGCCTTAACACTGAAGCTTTCTTT. Translated, it gives CASSPGLNTEAFF.

This clone is medium-sized (0.01 to 0.1%) by share. The chain links TRBV6-6 to TRBJ1-2, with 9 bases fitting TRBD1. The junction had 12 bases not matched to a gene; V was cut back by 6 bases and J by 7 bases. This CDR3 is built from 15 residues. From germline, CDR1 is MNHNY and CDR2 SVGAGI (reference sequence). The chain's CDR3 is CASSRDRGNVGGYTF. DNA of the CDR3: TGTGCCAGCAGCAGAGACAGGGGGAATGTTGGTGGCTACACCTTC.

The V call is TRBV5-1, the J call TRBJ1-4; 11 bases are shared with TRBD1. CDR3 length: 15 amino acids. V trimming: 4 bases; J trimming: 6 bases; junction bases outside the gene matches: 5. Germline CDR1 reads SGHRS; CDR2 reads YFSETQ. The CDR3 DNA reads as TGCGCCAGCAGCGTTGGGACAGGGGGAGATGAAAAACTGTTTTTT. Translation: CASSVGTGGDEKLFF.

V and J are TRBV7-9 and TRBJ2-1; D is possibly TRBD2 (5 bases). V was clipped by 1 base and J by 9 bases, with 19 bases between them. The CDR3 contains 16 residues. Germline CDR1 SEHNR, CDR2 FQNEAQ (reference sequence). The DNA for the CDR3 is TGTGCCAGCAGCTTAGAGGGTGGTACGGTAGGAGGTGAGCAGTTCTTC. Amino acid sequence: CASSLEGGTVGGEQFF.

This chain joins TRBV30 and TRBJ1-6; a weak D match, TRBD1 (5 bases). The germline gives CDR1 GTSNPN, CDR2 SVGIG (reference sequence). V was pared by 4 bases and J by 3 bases, with 13 bases between. CDR3 size: 15 residues. The CDR3 sequence: CAWNRDSSYNSPLHF. The CDR3 DNA reads TGTGCCTGGAACAGAGACAGTAGCTATAATTCACCCCTCCACTTT.

This chain links TRBV19 with TRBJ1-5; a weak D match, TRBD1 (5 bases). Trimming took 8 bases from V and 0 from J, leaving 8 bases between them. The V gene's germline CDR1 is LNHDA and CDR2 SQIVND (reference sequence). This CDR3 region has 13 residues. This chain's CDR3 is CASVGDSNQPQHF. DNA for the CDR3: TGTGCCAGTGTAGGGGATAGCAATCAGCCCCAGCATTTT.

In its sample, this clone was seen once. This chain links TRBV24-1 with TRBJ1-2; 7 bases fit TRBD1. The CDR3 has 12 amino acids. CDR1 is KGHDR and CDR2 is SFDVKD in the germline V gene. V gave up 6 bases and J gave up 4 bases; unmatched junction bases: 1. CDR3 sequence: CATSRQGYGYTF. The DNA of the CDR3 is TGTGCCACCAGTAGACAGGGCTATGGCTACACCTTC.

This clone was counted once. This chain links TRBV6-5 with TRBJ1-1; TRBD1 is a possible D gene (6 bases). Germline V gene data show CDR1 as MNHEY and CDR2 as SVGAGI. The CDR3 runs 14 residues. Deletions cut 0 bases from V and 11 bases from J, with 16 bases between. This chain's CDR3 is CASSYSRRGGAAFF. The CDR3, as DNA: TGTGCCAGCAGTTACTCGAGGCGGGGGGGGGCGGCTTTCTTT.